A selection of T cell receptor beta chains follows, all from one sample in a study of early T cells in non-severe SARS-CoV-2 infection. TCRdb redid the calling of the 5' RACE reads with MiXCR, one entry per CDR3 protein. The data hold approximately 37,000 distinct CDR3 sequences, with roughly 5% observed a single time. Specimen: whole blood. Receptors originate from an adult who was a healthcare worker with PCR-confirmed SARS-CoV-2 infection or an uninfected control (not recorded which). CDR3s include the opening cysteine and the closing phenylalanine or tryptophan. A D gene is named only where the DNA matches it firmly. Rows give clone size only sometimes, using once, few, many, or a class for an expanded clone.

len,j_gene,d_gene,abundance,v_gene,CDR3nt,CDR3aa
14,TRBJ2-1,TRBD2,many,TRBV29-1,TGCAGCCTCCGCGGGGGCGGGGGGGACAATGAGCAGTTCTTC,CSLRGGGGDNEQFF
12,TRBJ2-5,NA,many,TRBV11-2,TGTGCCAGCAGCTCCGACGTGGGGACCCAGTACTTC,CASSSDVGTQYF
14,TRBJ2-1,NA,many,TRBV27,TGTGCCAGCAGTTTACGAGGAGTCAACAATGAGCAGTTCTTC,CASSLRGVNNEQFF
16,TRBJ2-3,TRBD2,NA,TRBV18,TGTGCCAGCTCACCCCCCGCGGCGGGGGGCACAGATACGCAGTATTTT,CASSPPAAGGTDTQYF
13,TRBJ2-1,NA,many,TRBV24-1,TGTGCCACCAGCCGGTCTGTGGCCAATGAGCAGTTCTTC,CATSRSVANEQFF
17,TRBJ2-3,TRBD2,many,TRBV7-3,TGTGCCAGCAGCCAACCCACCGGGACTAGCGGCGCAGATACGCAGTATTTT,CASSQPTGTSGADTQYF
16,TRBJ2-3,TRBD2,NA,TRBV5-5,TGTGCCAGCAGCTGGCAAACTAGCGGGAAAGCAGATACGCAGTATTTT,CASSWQTSGKADTQYF
17,TRBJ2-1,TRBD1,few,TRBV11-3,TGTGCCAGCAGCTCTTCCAGGGGGCCGGTGTCCTACAATGAGCAGTTCTTC,CASSSSRGPVSYNEQFF
16,TRBJ2-5,NA,many,TRBV27,TGTGCCAGCAGTTTTTTTGCGGGGCGCGGTCAAGAGACCCAGTACTTC,CASSFFAGRGQETQYF
14,TRBJ2-3,NA,few,TRBV7-2,TGTGCCAGCAGCTTAAAGGGATTCACAGATACGCAGTATTTT,CASSLKGFTDTQYF
15,TRBJ1-3,NA,many,TRBV13,TGTGCCAGCAGCTTAACCGGGTCCTCTGGAAACACCATATATTTT,CASSLTGSSGNTIYF
12,TRBJ1-1,NA,NA,TRBV11-2,TGTGCCAGCAGCTTCGGACGAAGTGAAGCTTTCTTT,CASSFGRSEAFF
16,TRBJ2-5,TRBD2,few,TRBV15,TGTGCCACCAGCAGAGAAAGTACTACAGCGGGGTGGACCCAGTACTTC,CATSRESTTAGWTQYF
17,TRBJ2-2,TRBD2,many,TRBV2,TGTGCCAGCAGCCCCGGACTAGCGGGAGGGCTCAACGGGGAGCTGTTTTTT,CASSPGLAGGLNGELFF
15,TRBJ2-1,TRBD2,many,TRBV7-3,TGTGCCAGCAGCAAGACTAGCGCCCAATACAATGAGCAGTTCTTC,CASSKTSAQYNEQFF
12,TRBJ2-1,NA,many,TRBV20-1,TGCAGTGCTAGTTTGCAGGGGAGGGAGCAGTTCTTC,CSASLQGREQFF
14,TRBJ2-7,NA,many,TRBV5-1,TGCGCCAGCAGCCCCAGGACGGATTTCTACGAGCAGTACTTC,CASSPRTDFYEQYF
18,TRBJ2-1,TRBD1,many,TRBV7-3,TGTGCCAGCAGCTTAACCGCGGACAGGGGCCCTACACCCAATGAGCAGTTCTTC,CASSLTADRGPTPNEQFF
11,TRBJ2-3,NA,many,TRBV11-2,TGTGCCAGCAGCTTTGGGTACACGCAGTATTTT,CASSFGYTQYF
15,TRBJ2-1,TRBD1,few,TRBV10-3,TGTGCCATCAGTGTAGGCACAGGGACAGTCAATGAGCAGTTCTTC,CAISVGTGTVNEQFF
13,TRBJ1-3,NA,many,TRBV20-1,TGCAGTGCTAGGGGGGGGCCTGGAAACACCATATATTTT,CSARGGPGNTIYF
15,TRBJ2-7,NA,few,TRBV7-9,TGTGCCAGCAGCTCCACTAACGGGGTGACCTACGAGCAGTACTTC,CASSSTNGVTYEQYF
15,TRBJ2-1,NA,many,TRBV21-1,TGTGCCAGCAGCGCGGGACAGGGACTCTACAATGAGCAGTTCTTC,CASSAGQGLYNEQFF
13,TRBJ2-2,NA,many,TRBV7-8,TGTGCCAGCAGCTCTCGTATGGGCGGGGAGCTGTTTTTT,CASSSRMGGELFF
16,TRBJ1-3,NA,few,TRBV6-5,TGTGCCAGCAGCCGCTCCGTAGGGGTTGGTGGAAACACCATATATTTT,CASSRSVGVGGNTIYF
16,TRBJ2-5,NA,NA,TRBV11-2,TGTGCCAGCAGCTTATCCGGGTTAGGAGGGCAAGAGACCCAGTACTTC,CASSLSGLGGQETQYF
13,TRBJ1-2,NA,many,TRBV15,TGTGCCACCAGCAGAGCTGGGGTGGTCGGCTACACCTTC,CATSRAGVVGYTF
16,TRBJ2-1,TRBD2,NA,TRBV20-1,TGCAGTGCTAGACCTCGCCTAGCGGGAGTTCACAATGAGCAGTTCTTC,CSARPRLAGVHNEQFF
14,TRBJ2-2,NA,few,TRBV30,TGTGCCTGGGGGTCCGGGACCGGCCTCGGGGAGCTGTTTTTT,CAWGSGTGLGELFF
15,TRBJ1-5,NA,many,TRBV27,TGTGCCAGCAGTTTGGTAGGGTCCTTGGGGAAACCCCAGCATTTT,CASSLVGSLGKPQHF
15,TRBJ2-2,TRBD2,many,TRBV11-2,TGTGCCAGCAGCCGAAACGGGAGGGAAACCGGGGAGCTGTTTTTT,CASSRNGRETGELFF
14,TRBJ2-2,TRBD2,NA,TRBV20-1,TGCAGTGCTTTTAGCGGGAGTCGGACCGGGGAGCTGTTTTTT,CSAFSGSRTGELFF
14,TRBJ2-5,NA,many,TRBV7-2,TGTGCCAGCAGCTTAGAAGGCGGCAGAGAGACCCAGTACTTC,CASSLEGGRETQYF
16,TRBJ2-2,TRBD2,many,TRBV20-1,TGCAGTGCTAGAGATAGCAGCGGGAGGGCCTTCGGGGAGCTGTTTTTT,CSARDSSGRAFGELFF
15,TRBJ2-1,TRBD2,many,TRBV7-9,TGTGCCACTAAAGTGGCTAGCGGGGGAAACAATGAGCAGTTCTTC,CATKVASGGNNEQFF
12,TRBJ2-4,NA,NA,TRBV7-9,TGTGCCAGCAGCTTAGTACAGGCAAACCAGTACTTC,CASSLVQANQYF
13,TRBJ2-7,NA,few,TRBV20-1,TGCAGTGCCCCCTTTGGGGGGCCCTACGAGCAGTACTTC,CSAPFGGPYEQYF
14,TRBJ2-3,TRBD2,many,TRBV7-2,TGTGCCAGCAGCTTAGTCGGGGGGTCGAATACGCAGTATTTT,CASSLVGGSNTQYF
17,TRBJ1-6,TRBD1,many,TRBV7-6,TGTGCCAGCAGCTTAGCGCGGAGACAGGGGGCGAATTCACCCCTCCACTTT,CASSLARRQGANSPLHF
16,TRBJ2-3,TRBD1,NA,TRBV12-3/TRBV12-4,TGTGCCAGCAGAAGAGGAGACAGGGCCCGCACAGATACGCAGTATTTT,CASRRGDRARTDTQYF
12,TRBJ1-1,NA,many,TRBV2,TGTGCCAGCAGAAGGGGTTACGGTGAAGCTTTCTTT,CASRRGYGEAFF
16,TRBJ2-2,TRBD2,NA,TRBV11-3,TGTGCCAGCAGCTTCGGAAGCGGGAGCTTCACCGGGGAGCTGTTTTTT,CASSFGSGSFTGELFF
13,TRBJ2-1,TRBD2,many,TRBV12-3/TRBV12-4,TGTGCCAGCAAGCGGGAGGGCCTGGGTGAGCAGTTCTTC,CASKREGLGEQFF
14,TRBJ2-7,NA,many,TRBV6-2/TRBV6-3,TGTGCCAGCAGCGCCCCGGTACTCCCTTTTGAGCAGTACTTC,CASSAPVLPFEQYF
16,TRBJ2-7,TRBD2,many,TRBV28,TGTGCCAGCAGTTCGCCGGGACTAGCGGGAGGTGACGAGCAGTACTTC,CASSSPGLAGGDEQYF